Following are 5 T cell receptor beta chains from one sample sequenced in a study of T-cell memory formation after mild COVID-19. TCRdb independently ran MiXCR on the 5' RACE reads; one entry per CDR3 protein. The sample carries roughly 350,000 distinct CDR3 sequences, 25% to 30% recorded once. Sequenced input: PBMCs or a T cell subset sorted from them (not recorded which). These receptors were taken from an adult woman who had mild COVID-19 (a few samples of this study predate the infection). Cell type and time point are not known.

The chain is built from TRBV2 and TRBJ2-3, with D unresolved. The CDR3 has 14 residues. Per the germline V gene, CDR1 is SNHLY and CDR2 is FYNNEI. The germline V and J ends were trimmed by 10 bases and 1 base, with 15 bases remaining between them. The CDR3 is CATTRPEGTDTQYF. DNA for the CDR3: TGTGCCACAACTCGCCCAGAAGGCACAGATACGCAGTATTTT.

CDR3 bases: TGTGCCAGTTCTGGGCCGGTTGTCGCTTTCTTT. Translation gives CASSGPVVAFF. The chain uses TRBV19 and TRBJ1-1; D is undetermined. Trimming took off 8 bases at V and 11 bases at J, with 15 bases between the two ends. The CDR3 is 11 amino acids. Germline V gives CDR1 LNHDA, CDR2 SQIVND (reference sequence). The variable domain in full, completed from reference TRBV19 and TRBJ1-1, reads DGGITQSPKYLFRKEGQNVTLSCEQNLNHDAMYWYRQDPGQGLRLIYYSQIVNDFQKGDIAEGYSVSREKKESFPLTVTSAQKNPTAFYLCASSGPVVAFFGQGTRLTVV.

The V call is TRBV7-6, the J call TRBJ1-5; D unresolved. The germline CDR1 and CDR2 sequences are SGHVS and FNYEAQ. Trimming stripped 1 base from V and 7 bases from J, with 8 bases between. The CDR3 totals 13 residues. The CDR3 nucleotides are TGTGCCAGCAGCTTAGACGACACACAGCCCCAGCATTTT. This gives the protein CASSLDDTQPQHF.

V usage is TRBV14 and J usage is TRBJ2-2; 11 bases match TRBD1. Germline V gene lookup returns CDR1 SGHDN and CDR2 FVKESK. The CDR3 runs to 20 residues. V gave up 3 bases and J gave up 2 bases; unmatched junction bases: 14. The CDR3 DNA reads TGTGCCAGCAGCCATTGGACAGGGGGCAGAAGAAAGACTAACACCGGGGAGCTGTTTTTT. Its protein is CASSHWTGGRRKTNTGELFF. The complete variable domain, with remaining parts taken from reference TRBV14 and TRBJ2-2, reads EAGVTQFPSHSVIEKGQTVTLRCDPISGHDNLYWYRRVMGKEIKFLLHFVKESKQDESGMPNNRFLAERTGGTYSTLKVQPAELEDSGVYFCASSHWTGGRRKTNTGELFFGEGSRLTVL.

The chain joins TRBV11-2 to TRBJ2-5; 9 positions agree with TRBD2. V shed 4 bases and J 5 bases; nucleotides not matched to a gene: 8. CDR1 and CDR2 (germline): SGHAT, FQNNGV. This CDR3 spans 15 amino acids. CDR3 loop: CASSSAAGGIETQYF. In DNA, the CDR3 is TGTGCCAGCAGCTCCGCAGCGGGAGGTATCGAGACCCAGTACTTC.